Given below is one T cell receptor beta chain in context. Its matching antigen is unknown. Germline V gene lookup returns CDR1 SGHDN and CDR2 FVKESK. V was clipped by 6 bases and J by 6 bases, with 16 bases between them. The CDR3 runs 14 residues. The repertoire was sequenced with immunoSEQ multiplex PCR; TCRdb's copy has only in-frame clones and lacks some. The table has some 96,000 clones, around 90% seen once. The data are from a study of T cell responses to AZD1222 COVID-19 vaccine. Study in general: It was second doses at about 4 or about 12 weeks that were pooled. Regarding the study as a whole: Donors were chiefly white British, with a greater number of females, and clonal diversity was perhaps underestimated. Targeting of unmutated variant regions was reportedly seen in nearly half of spike-specific TCRs. The study found Spike-specific TCR breadth and depth rose after two AZD1222 doses.

The chain couples TRBV14 to TRBJ2-3; D gene uncertain. This receptor was taken from an adult in good health. The input for sequencing was peripheral blood, taken on day 0 of AZD1222 vaccination. The CDR3 reads CASRGSPNGDTQYF. The CDR3 region has the DNA TGTGCCAGCAGGGGTAGCCCGAACGGGGATACGCAGTATTTT.